These 27 T cell receptor beta chains originate from one sample sequenced in a study of early stage breast cancer tumors. Measured with immunoSEQ multiplex PCR; TCRdb has only the in-frame clones, and not every one. The sample consists of about 72,000 clones, more than 65% of them appearing once. The sample consisted of blood. These receptors came from a person aged 60 to 70 with breast cancer.

This chain links TRBV29-1 with TRBJ2-1; no reliable D call. The CDR3 contains 13 residues. Trimming left V 4 bases short and J 5 bases short, with 12 bases between. Germline-derived CDR1 and CDR2 are SQVTM and ANQGSEA. CDR3 loop: CSVALGGDNEQFF. DNA for the CDR3: TGCAGCGTTGCCCTTGGCGGAGACAATGAGCAGTTCTTC.

V usage is TRBV29-1 and J usage is TRBJ1-2, with D perhaps TRBD1 (5 bases). The CDR3 extends over 13 amino acids. V lost 3 bases and J lost 6, with 14 bases in between. Germline assignment: CDR1 SQVTM and CDR2 ANQGSEA. The CDR3 DNA is TGCAGCGTTGAGGGGACGGCGTTTGATGGCTACACCTTC. Amino acid sequence: CSVEGTAFDGYTF.

This rearrangement joins TRBV6-5 to TRBJ2-1; tentatively, D is TRBD1 or TRBD2 (6 bases each). This CDR3 has 16 amino acids. Germline values: CDR1 MNHEY, CDR2 SVGAGI. V lost 4 bases and J 7 bases, leaving 20 bases between the germline ends. CDR3 sequence: CASSFDRGGLGNEQFF. CDR3 in DNA: TGTGCCAGCAGTTTCGACAGAGGGGGACTTGGGAATGAGCAGTTCTTC.

This clone was observed a single time. The chain joins TRBV5-1 to TRBJ2-2, with a weak D call TRBD2 (6 bases). Trimming shortened V by 5 bases and J by 2 bases, and 13 bases separated the two germline ends. CDR3 size: 15 residues. Per germline, CDR1 SGHRS and CDR2 YFSETQ. CDR3 sequence: CASRIMGGNTGELFF. CDR3 DNA sequence: TGCGCCAGCAGAATAATGGGGGGAAACACCGGGGAGCTGTTTTTT.

DNA for the CDR3: TGTGCCAGCAGTTTAAAAGATTATGGCTACACCTTC. This translates into CASSLKDYGYTF. The V call is TRBV28, the J call TRBJ1-2; D is undetermined. From germline, CDR1 is MDHEN and CDR2 SYDVKM. The CDR3 covers 12 residues. V lost 2 bases, J lost 5 bases, and 6 bases lay in between.

The chain employs TRBV6-5 and TRBJ1-3; D not resolved. CDR1 is MNHEY, CDR2 SVGAGI, per germline. The CDR3 spans 13 residues. V shed 4 bases and J shed 2 bases, with 6 bases lying between them. The CDR3 loop reads CASSLDAGNTIYF. DNA of the CDR3: TGTGCCAGCAGTTTAGACGCTGGAAACACCATATATTTT.

This clone has just a few counts. V is TRBV27 and J is TRBJ1-3, with no clear D. CDR3 length: 16 residues. V gave up 5 bases and J gave up 0 bases, with 14 bases separating them. Germline CDR1 and CDR2: MNHEY and SMNVEV (reference sequence). The CDR3 region is CASSPNFDASGNTIYF. CDR3 coding DNA: TGTGCCAGCAGTCCCAATTTCGATGCCTCTGGAAACACCATATATTTT.

The chain uses TRBV18 and TRBJ2-2; D is ambiguous. The germline gives CDR1 KGHSH, CDR2 LQKENI. This CDR3 has 14 residues. The V end lost 2 bases, the J end lost 4 bases, and 8 bases lay between the germline ends. The CDR3 reads CASSPLESTGELFF. CDR3 DNA: TGTGCCAGCTCACCATTGGAGAGCACCGGGGAGCTGTTTTTT. Full variable domain (outside the CDR3, taken from reference TRBV18 and TRBJ2-2): NAGVMQNPRHLVRRRGQEARLRCSPMKGHSHVYWYRQLPEEGLKFMVYLQKENIIDESGMPKERFSAEFPKEGPSILRIQQVVRGDSAAYFCASSPLESTGELFFGEGSRLTVL.

The rearrangement links TRBV5-1 to TRBJ1-6; D gene ambiguous. Germline CDR1 and CDR2: SGHRS and YFSETQ. Trimming took 0 bases from V and 7 from J, leaving 8 bases between them. The CDR3 length is 14 residues. The CDR3 protein is CASSLDGRNSPLHF. The DNA for the CDR3 is TGCGCCAGCAGCTTGGATGGTCGCAATTCACCCCTCCACTTT.

The rearrangement uses TRBV6-5 and TRBJ2-6, with 7 bases lining up with TRBD1. The CDR3 is 12 residues long. Germline-derived CDR1 and CDR2 are MNHEY and SVGAGI. The V gene end was trimmed by 10 bases and the J gene end by 15 bases; junction bases not matched to a gene: 12. For the CDR3, the DNA is TGTGCCACCGAGAGGACAGGTACGCCCCTGACTTTC. Amino acids: CATERTGTPLTF.

This clone was recorded a few times. The V and J genes are TRBV7-6 and TRBJ1-6; D possibly corresponds to TRBD1 (6 bases). Germline-derived CDR1 and CDR2 are SGHVS and FNYEAQ. The CDR3 contains 16 residues. The V end lost 1 base, the J end lost 10 bases, and 17 bases lay between the germline ends. As DNA, the CDR3 is TGTGCCAGCAGCTTAGAACCCGGGGGCCGAAGGTCACCCCTCCACTTT. Its protein product is CASSLEPGGRRSPLHF.

This clone was detected once. This chain uses TRBV10-3 with TRBJ2-7; possible D gene TRBD1, 5 bases. CDR3 length: 13 amino acids. From germline, CDR1 is ENHRY and CDR2 SYGVKD. With 0 bases removed from V and 5 bases from J, the gap between germline ends came to 8 bases. The CDR3 sequence: CAISESKGNEQYF. The CDR3 nucleotides read TGTGCCATCAGTGAGTCGAAGGGGAACGAGCAGTACTTC.

The chain uses TRBV7-9 and TRBJ2-5; 8 positions agree with TRBD2. The V segment lost 3 bases and the J segment 0 bases; nucleotides outside the gene matches: 6. The CDR3 contains 16 residues. Per the germline V gene, CDR1 is SEHNR and CDR2 is FQNEAQ (reference sequence). The CDR3 spells CASSFRGGQNQETQYF. CDR3 DNA: TGTGCCAGCAGCTTCCGGGGGGGCCAGAACCAAGAGACCCAGTACTTC. Supplemented by reference TRBV7-9 and TRBJ2-5, the full variable domain reads DTGVSQNPRHKITKRGQNVTFRCDPISEHNRLYWYRQTLGQGPEFLTYFQNEAQLEKSRLLSDRFSAERPKGSFSTLEIQRTEQGDSAMYLCASSFRGGQNQETQYFGPGTRLLVL.

The J gene is TRBJ1-2, the V gene TRBV6-5; TRBD1 aligns across 10 bases. With V trimmed by 7 bases and J by 4 bases, 6 bases remained unmatched. This CDR3 comprises 14 residues. CDR1 is MNHEY, CDR2 SVGAGI, per germline. The DNA for the CDR3 is TGTGCCAGCAAAGACAGGGGGCTCCTCTATGGCTACACCTTC. This sequence encodes CASKDRGLLYGYTF.

The sample holds one count of this clone. V usage is TRBV7-2 and J usage is TRBJ2-6; tentatively, D is TRBD1 or TRBD2 (5 bases each). V dropped 5 bases and J dropped 2 bases, with 13 bases sitting between them. From germline, CDR1 is SGHTA and CDR2 FQGNSA. The CDR3 consists of 16 residues. CDR3 in DNA: TGTGCCAGCAGCACCAGGGCGGGTACTGGGGCCAACGTCCTGACTTTC. Protein: CASSTRAGTGANVLTF.

This clone appeared once. The chain has TRBV25-1 and TRBJ2-1, with D unresolved. The CDR3 runs to 13 residues. V was cut by 8 bases and J by 4 bases, with 12 bases left in between. CDR1 is MGHDK, CDR2 SYGVNS, per germline. The CDR3 protein is CASSPGLYNEQFF. For the CDR3, the DNA is TGTGCCAGCTCCCCTGGTCTGTACAATGAGCAGTTCTTC.

J is TRBJ2-1 and V is TRBV10-2; no clear D. The V end lost 7 bases, the J end lost 8 bases, and 15 bases lay between the germline ends. Per germline, CDR1 WSHSY and CDR2 SAAADI. The CDR3 has 13 amino acids. The CDR3 nucleotides are TGCGCCAGCAACCAACAAGGAGAGGATGAGCAGTTCTTC. It specifies CASNQQGEDEQFF.

The V and J genes are TRBV30 and TRBJ2-5, with D hard to call. Germline CDR1 is GTSNPN and CDR2 is SVGIG (reference sequence). Trimming removed 2 bases from V and 4 bases from J, with 8 bases in between. The CDR3 consists of 12 residues. The CDR3 bases are TGTGCCTGGAGTACCCCCCCAGAGACCCAGTACTTC. Protein: CAWSTPPETQYF. Full variable domain (missing parts from reference TRBV30 and TRBJ2-5): SQTIHQWPATLVQPVGSPLSLECTVEGTSNPNLYWYRQAAGRGLQLLFYSVGIGQISSEVPQNLSASRPQDRQFILSSKKLLLSDSGFYLCAWSTPPETQYFGPGTRLLVL.

The rearrangement links TRBV15 to TRBJ2-5; TRBD1 agrees at 7 bases. CDR3 size: 14 residues. Germline trimming cut 6 bases from V and 4 bases from J; bases unmatched to any gene: 8. Germline CDR1 and CDR2: LNHNV and YYDKDF (reference sequence). The CDR3 DNA is TGTGCCACCAGTAAGAGGGGGCGGCTAGAGACCCAGTACTTC. This encodes CATSKRGRLETQYF.

The DNA of the CDR3 is TGTGCCAGCTCACCCAGGCAGATTTCCACCGGGGAGCTGTTTTTT. Its protein product is CASSPRQISTGELFF. V is TRBV18 and J is TRBJ2-2, with unresolved D. Trimming removed 3 bases at V and 4 bases at J, with 12 bases between. CDR3 size: 15 residues. CDR1 is KGHSH and CDR2 is LQKENI in the germline V gene.

The chain is built from TRBV30 and TRBJ2-2; D is possibly TRBD2 (5 bases). V was cut by 0 bases and J by 5 bases, with 10 bases left in between. This CDR3 is built from 14 residues. Germline V gene sequence: CDR1 GTSNPN, CDR2 SVGIG (reference sequence). CDR3 sequence reads: CAWSVVRRTGELFF. The CDR3 coding sequence is TGTGCCTGGAGTGTAGTTAGGAGGACCGGGGAGCTGTTTTTT.

V is TRBV9 and J is TRBJ1-2; D is undetermined. The CDR3 is made up of 12 amino acids. V gave up 2 bases and J gave up 2 bases, with 4 bases separating them. CDR1 and CDR2 from the germline V gene are SGDLS and YYNGEE. In nucleotides, the CDR3 is TGTGCCAGCAGCGTCGACAACTATGGCTACACCTTC. It specifies CASSVDNYGYTF.

The chain links TRBV6-5 to TRBJ1-6; D remains unclear. This CDR3 spans 15 amino acids. Germline V gene sequence: CDR1 MNHEY, CDR2 SVGAGI. V dropped 10 bases and J dropped 10 bases, with 23 bases sitting between them. CDR3 sequence (DNA): TGTGCCACCCTCGGCAAGCGCATGACTGGCTCACCCCTCCACTTT. Its translation: CATLGKRMTGSPLHF.

The genes are TRBV9 and TRBJ2-3; possibly TRBD2 for D (6 bases). The CDR3 length is 16 residues. Trimming took 3 bases from V and 0 from J, leaving 14 bases between them. Germline CDR1 reads SGDLS; CDR2 reads YYNGEE. The CDR3, as DNA: TGTGCCAGCAGCGGGGGTAGCGGTACTAGCACAGATACGCAGTATTTT. Its protein is CASSGGSGTSTDTQYF.

V gene TRBV18 combines with J gene TRBJ1-5; the match to TRBD1 covers 8 bases. Germline CDR1 reads KGHSH; CDR2 reads LQKENI. The CDR3 is made up of 16 amino acids. With V trimmed by 0 bases and J by 4 bases, 5 bases remained unmatched. The CDR3 sequence is CASSPPNRGGNQPQHF. The CDR3 bases are TGTGCCAGCTCACCACCGAACAGGGGGGGAAATCAGCCCCAGCATTTT.

The rearrangement joins TRBV5-6 to TRBJ2-2; D might be TRBD1 or TRBD2, each matching 5 bases. Between the trimmed V and J ends, which lost 1 base and 7 bases, there was a span of 20 bases. The germline gives CDR1 SGHDT, CDR2 YYEEEE. The CDR3 consists of 17 residues. The CDR3 coding sequence is TGTGCCAGCAGCTTGAGGGGAAGGACTCTCCGATTCGGGGAGCTGTTTTTT. It codes for CASSLRGRTLRFGELFF.

The CDR3: CASKGQGGTQYF. CDR3 bases: TGTGCCAGCAAGGGACAGGGAGGGACCCAGTACTTC. The chain uses TRBV11-1 and TRBJ2-5, with 9 bases aligning to TRBD1. Germline assignment: CDR1 SGHAT and CDR2 FQDESV (reference sequence). V was clipped by 7 bases and J by 7 bases; unmatched bases: 4. The CDR3 has 12 residues.